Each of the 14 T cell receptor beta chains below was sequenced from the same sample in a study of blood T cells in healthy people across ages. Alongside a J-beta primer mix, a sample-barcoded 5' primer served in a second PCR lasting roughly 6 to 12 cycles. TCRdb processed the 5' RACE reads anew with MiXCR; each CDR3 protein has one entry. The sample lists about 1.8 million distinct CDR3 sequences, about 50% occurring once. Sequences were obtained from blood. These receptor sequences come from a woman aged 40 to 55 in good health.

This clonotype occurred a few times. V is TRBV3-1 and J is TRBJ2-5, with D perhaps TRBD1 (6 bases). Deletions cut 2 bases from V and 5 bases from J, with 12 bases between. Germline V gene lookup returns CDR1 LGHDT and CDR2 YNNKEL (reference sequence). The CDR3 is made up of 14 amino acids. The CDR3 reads CASSQHPGAETQYF. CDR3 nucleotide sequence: TGTGCCAGCAGCCAACATCCAGGGGCGGAGACCCAGTACTTC.

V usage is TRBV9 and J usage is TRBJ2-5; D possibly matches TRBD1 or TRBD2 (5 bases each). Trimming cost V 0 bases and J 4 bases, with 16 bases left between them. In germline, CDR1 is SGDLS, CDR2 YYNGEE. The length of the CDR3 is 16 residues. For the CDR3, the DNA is TGTGCCAGCAGCGTAGGGGGGACCCCAAACGGAGAGACCCAGTACTTC. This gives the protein CASSVGGTPNGETQYF.

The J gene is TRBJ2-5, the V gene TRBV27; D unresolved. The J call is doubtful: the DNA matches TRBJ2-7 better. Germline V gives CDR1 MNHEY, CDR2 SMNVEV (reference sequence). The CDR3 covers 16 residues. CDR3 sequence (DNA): TGTGCCAGCAGTTTATCCCCCATTCCCCCGAAATCCGAGCAGTACTTC. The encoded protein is CASSLSPIPPKSEQYF.

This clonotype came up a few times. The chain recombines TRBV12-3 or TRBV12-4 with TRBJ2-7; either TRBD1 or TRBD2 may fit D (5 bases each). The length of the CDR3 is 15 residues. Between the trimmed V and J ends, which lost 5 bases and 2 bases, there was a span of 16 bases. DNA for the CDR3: TGTGCCAGCAGTACAGACAGCGGATCCGCCTACGAGCAGTACTTC. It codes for CASSTDSGSAYEQYF.

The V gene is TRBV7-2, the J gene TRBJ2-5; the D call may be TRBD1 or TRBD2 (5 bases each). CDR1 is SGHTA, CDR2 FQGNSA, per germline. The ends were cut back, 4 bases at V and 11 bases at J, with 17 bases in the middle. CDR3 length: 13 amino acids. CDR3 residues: CASSSPGLGEQYF. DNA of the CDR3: TGTGCCAGCAGCTCTCCGGGGTTGGGGGAGCAGTACTTC. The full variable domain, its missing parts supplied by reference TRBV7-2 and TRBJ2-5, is GAGVSQSPSNKVTEKGKDVELRCDPISGHTALYWYRQSLGQGLEFLIYFQGNSAPDKSGLPSDRFSAERTGGSVSTLTIQRTQQEDSAVYLCASSSPGLGEQYFGPGTRLLVL.

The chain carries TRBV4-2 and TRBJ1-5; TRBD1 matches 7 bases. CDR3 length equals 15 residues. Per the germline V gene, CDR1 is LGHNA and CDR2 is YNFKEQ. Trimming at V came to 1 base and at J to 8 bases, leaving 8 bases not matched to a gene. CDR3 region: CASSQGEGGAKPQHF. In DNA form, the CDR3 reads TGTGCCAGCAGCCAAGGGGAAGGGGGCGCGAAGCCCCAGCATTTT.

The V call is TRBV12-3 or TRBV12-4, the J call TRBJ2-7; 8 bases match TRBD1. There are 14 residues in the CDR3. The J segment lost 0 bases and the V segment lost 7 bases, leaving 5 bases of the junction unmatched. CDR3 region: CASTRGQDSYEQYF. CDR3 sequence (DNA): TGTGCCAGCACTAGGGGACAGGACTCCTACGAGCAGTACTTC.

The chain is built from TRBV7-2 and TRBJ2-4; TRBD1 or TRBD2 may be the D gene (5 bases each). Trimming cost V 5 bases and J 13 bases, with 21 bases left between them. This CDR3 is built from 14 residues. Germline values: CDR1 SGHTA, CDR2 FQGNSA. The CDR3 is CASSLGRTQEIQYF. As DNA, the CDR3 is TGTGCCAGCAGCCTGGGACGGACGCAAGAGATCCAGTACTTC.

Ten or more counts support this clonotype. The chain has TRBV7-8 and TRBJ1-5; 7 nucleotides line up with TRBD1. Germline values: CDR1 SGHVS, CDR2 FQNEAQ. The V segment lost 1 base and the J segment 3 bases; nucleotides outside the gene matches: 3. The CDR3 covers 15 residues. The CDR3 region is CASSLVGTVNQPQHF. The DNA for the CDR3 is TGTGCCAGCAGCTTAGTAGGGACAGTCAATCAGCCCCAGCATTTT.

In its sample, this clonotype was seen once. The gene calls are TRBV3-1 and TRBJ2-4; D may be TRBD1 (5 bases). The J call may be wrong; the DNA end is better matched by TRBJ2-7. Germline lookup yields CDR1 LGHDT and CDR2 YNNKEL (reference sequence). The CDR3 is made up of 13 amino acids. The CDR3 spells CASSTRQPSEQYF. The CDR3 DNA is TGTGCCAGCAGCACCCGACAGCCTAGCGAGCAGTACTTC.

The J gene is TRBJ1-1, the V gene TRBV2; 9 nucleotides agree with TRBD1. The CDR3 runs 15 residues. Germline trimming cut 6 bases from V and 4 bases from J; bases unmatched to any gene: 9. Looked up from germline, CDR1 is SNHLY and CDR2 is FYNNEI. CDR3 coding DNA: TGTGCCAGCAGGCCCGACAGGGGGTCGGGCACTGAAGCTTTCTTT. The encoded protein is CASRPDRGSGTEAFF.

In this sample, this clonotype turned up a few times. The CDR3 here is CASSQPVGRRQNIQYF. DNA of the CDR3: TGTGCCAGCAGCCAACCGGTAGGTCGGAGGCAAAACATTCAGTACTTC. This chain joins TRBV4-2 and TRBJ2-4; a weak D match, TRBD2 (5 bases). The germline gives CDR1 LGHNA, CDR2 YNFKEQ. The germline V and J ends were trimmed by 2 bases and 5 bases, with 16 bases remaining between them. The CDR3 has 16 residues.

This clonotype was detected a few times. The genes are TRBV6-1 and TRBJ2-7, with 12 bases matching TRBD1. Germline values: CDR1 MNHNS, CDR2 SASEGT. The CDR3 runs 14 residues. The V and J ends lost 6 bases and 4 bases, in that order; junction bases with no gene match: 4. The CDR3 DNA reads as TGTGCCAGCAGGAGGGACAGGGGGCATTACGAGCAGTACTTC. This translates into CASRRDRGHYEQYF.

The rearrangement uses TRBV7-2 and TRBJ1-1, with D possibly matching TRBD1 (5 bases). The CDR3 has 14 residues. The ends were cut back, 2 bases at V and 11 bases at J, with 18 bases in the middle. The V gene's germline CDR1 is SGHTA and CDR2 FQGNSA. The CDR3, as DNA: TGTGCCAGCAGCTTAAGTCAGGGCGGGAGGGGTGCTTTCTTT. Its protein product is CASSLSQGGRGAFF.